The clone carrying this TCR beta chain occurred a few times. Antigen unknown. The sample belongs to a study of T cells in Graves' hyperthyroidism and ophthalmopathy. Across the study: At initial diagnosis, before any treatment had begun, peripheral blood was obtained. General observations from the study: Among clonotypes expanded in thyroid above 0.001, most were also found in blood.

Unmatched junction bases numbered 4, after V lost 1 base and J lost 4 bases. In germline, CDR1 is DFQATT, CDR2 SNEGSKA (reference sequence). The CDR3 runs to 16 residues. Researchers amplified the TCR beta CDR3 regions from RNA transcripts. First-round RT-PCR with HTBI primers amplified the TCR CDR3 region. One entry per CDR3 protein, called by TCRdb with MiXCR from the multiplex PCR reads. This sample carries more than 500,000 distinct CDR3 sequences, 14% of them seen once, and the ten largest clones take roughly 14%. Clinical symptoms, serum thyroxine and TRAb, thyroid ultrasound and orbital computed tomography together formed the diagnostic basis.

The genes are TRBV20-1 and TRBJ2-2, with 12 bases identical to TRBD2. This TCR came from a woman aged 35 to 49 with Graves' hyperthyroidism. Sequenced material: blood. The CDR3 is CSARGLAGVFTGELFF. The CDR3 DNA is TGCAGTGCTAGAGGACTAGCGGGAGTCTTCACCGGGGAGCTGTTTTTT.